Sequencing of this T cell receptor (beta chain) was carried out in a study of read filtering for tumor transcriptome and immune sequencing. Background on the study: After DNase treatment, RNA was made into whole-transcriptome libraries.

On this clonotype itself: Relative to the germline gene, one junction end is altered; a read error may explain this.

From 400 to 450 ng of RNA, a library with molecular barcoded alpha/delta and beta/gamma adaptors was made. MiXCR, run by TCRdb on the reads, gives a single entry per CDR3 protein. The sample shows 19,000 or so distinct CDR3 sequences, approximately 20% of them seen only once. Germline V CDR1 and CDR2: DFQATT, SNEGSKA (reference sequence). The CDR3 consists of 16 residues. This chain joins TRBV20-1 and TRBJ1-5; maybe TRBD1 (5 bases). This TCR was sampled from a donor aged 40 or over with multiple myeloma. The specimen was a population of CD138-negative cells sorted from bone marrow. DNA of the CDR3: TGCAGTGCTAGAGATACGGACATGGCTAGCAATCAGCCCCAGCACTTT. Amino acid sequence: CSARDTDMASNQPQHF.